This T cell receptor beta chain was identified in a study of blood T cells in healthy people across ages. Through a sample-barcoded 5' primer and a J-beta primer mix, a second PCR was run for roughly 6 to 12 cycles. TCRdb re-derived calls from the 5' RACE reads in MiXCR, one entry per CDR3 protein. Seen here are about 730,000 distinct CDR3 sequences, roughly 44% observed once, and the top ten hold roughly 20%. The sequenced sample consisted of blood. This sequence originates from a woman aged 60-70 years in good health.

DNA of the CDR3: TGTGCCAGCAGCTCCAGGGGCCTTATCACAGATACGCAGTATTTT. Translating it yields CASSSRGLITDTQYF. The chain joins TRBV11-3 to TRBJ2-3, with D maybe TRBD1 (6 bases). The germline CDR1 and CDR2 sequences are SGHNT and YENEEA. The V end lost 4 bases, the J end lost 2 bases, and 13 bases lay between the germline ends. The CDR3 totals 15 residues.